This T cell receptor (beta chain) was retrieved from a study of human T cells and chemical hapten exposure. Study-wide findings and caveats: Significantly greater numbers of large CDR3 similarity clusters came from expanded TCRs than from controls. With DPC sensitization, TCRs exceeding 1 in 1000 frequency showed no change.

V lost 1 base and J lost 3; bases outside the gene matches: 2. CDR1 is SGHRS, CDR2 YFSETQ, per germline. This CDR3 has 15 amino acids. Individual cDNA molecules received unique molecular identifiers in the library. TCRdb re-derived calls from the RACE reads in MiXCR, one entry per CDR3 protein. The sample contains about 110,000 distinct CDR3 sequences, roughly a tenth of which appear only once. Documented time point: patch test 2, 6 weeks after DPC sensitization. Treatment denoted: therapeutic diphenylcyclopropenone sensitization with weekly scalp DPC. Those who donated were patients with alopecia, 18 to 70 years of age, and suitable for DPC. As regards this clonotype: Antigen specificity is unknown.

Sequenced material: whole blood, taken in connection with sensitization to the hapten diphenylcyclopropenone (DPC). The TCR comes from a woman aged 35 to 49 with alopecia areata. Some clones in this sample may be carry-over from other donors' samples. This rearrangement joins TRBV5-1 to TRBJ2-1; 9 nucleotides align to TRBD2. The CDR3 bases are TGCGCCAGCAGCTTGACGCGGGGGGGCTACAATGAGCAGTTCTTC. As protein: CASSLTRGGYNEQFF.